The 17 T cell receptor beta chains below were found in one sample sequenced in a study of beta chain features in type 1 diabetes. Study-wide results and caveats: Patients with Type 1 diabetes showed moderately but significantly shorter TCRB CDR3s in all four CD4+ subsets.

The study reverse transcribed the entire isolated RNA, so it sequenced expressed TCRB transcripts. TCRdb's copy holds only in-frame clones and misses some; the assay was immunoSEQ multiplex PCR. Of about 270,000 clones in the sample, more than 13% were seen once. The antigens of these receptors remain unknown. Sequencing was carried out using naive CD4+ T cells from blood. Every receptor here comes from a man in his thirties or forties with type 1 diabetes.

DNA of the CDR3: TGCGCCAGCAGCCCGGGACAGGGCTACAATGAGCAGTTCTTC. It codes for CASSPGQGYNEQFF. The rearrangement links TRBV5-1 to TRBJ2-1, with TRBD1 matching over 9 bases. The CDR3 is 14 amino acids. Germline CDR1 is SGHRS and CDR2 is YFSETQ. V lost 4 bases, J lost 3 bases, and 2 bases stayed unmatched.

This clone was seen a few times. This rearrangement joins TRBV28 to TRBJ2-7; possible D gene TRBD2, 6 bases. The CDR3 extends over 13 amino acids. The germline gives CDR1 MDHEN, CDR2 SYDVKM. Trimming pared 8 bases from V and 2 bases from J, leaving 13 bases between. For the CDR3, the DNA is TGTGCCAGCCGCCCCGGAGGGGCCTACGAGCAGTACTTC. Its translation is CASRPGGAYEQYF.

This chain connects TRBV6-5 to TRBJ2-3, with D possibly TRBD2 on 6 matching bases. Germline V lookup: CDR1 MNHEY, CDR2 SVGAGI. Trimming took off 0 bases at V and 3 bases at J, with 13 bases between the two ends. The CDR3 consists of 16 residues. In nucleotides, the CDR3 is TGTGCCAGCAGTTACTCGGGCGGGATGGGGACAGATACGCAGTATTTT. Its protein is CASSYSGGMGTDTQYF.

The chain recombines TRBV19 with TRBJ1-1, with TRBD1 as a possible D gene (5 bases). This CDR3 region has 17 residues. The germline V and J ends were trimmed by 9 bases and 4 bases, with 27 bases remaining between them. From germline, CDR1 is LNHDA and CDR2 SQIVND (reference sequence). CDR3 in DNA: TGTGCCAGCGGACGATCAGACAGTAGACGAGGTAGCACTGAAGCTTTCTTT. Translating gives CASGRSDSRRGSTEAFF.

The chain employs TRBV18 and TRBJ2-5; no clear D gene. Trimming cost V 4 bases and J 0 bases, with 6 bases left between them. Germline assignment: CDR1 KGHSH and CDR2 LQKENI. This CDR3 comprises 13 residues. The CDR3 DNA reads TGTGCCAGCTCACAGGCGGACCAAGAGACCCAGTACTTC. This codes for CASSQADQETQYF. Together with reference TRBV18 and TRBJ2-5, the CDR3 gives the full variable domain: NAGVMQNPRHLVRRRGQEARLRCSPMKGHSHVYWYRQLPEEGLKFMVYLQKENIIDESGMPKERFSAEFPKEGPSILRIQQVVRGDSAAYFCASSQADQETQYFGPGTRLLVL.

The chain joins TRBV7-9 to TRBJ2-1; 8 bases align to TRBD2. CDR1 is SEHNR, CDR2 FQNEAQ, per germline (reference sequence). The CDR3 covers 16 residues. Trimming at V came to 5 bases and at J to 2 bases, leaving 8 bases not matched to a gene. This chain's CDR3 is CASSVRAGVAYNEQFF. The CDR3 region has the DNA TGTGCCAGCAGCGTCCGAGCGGGAGTAGCCTACAATGAGCAGTTCTTC. Based on the CDR3 plus reference TRBV7-9 and TRBJ2-1, the full variable domain is DTGVSQNPRHKITKRGQNVTFRCDPISEHNRLYWYRQTLGQGPEFLTYFQNEAQLEKSRLLSDRFSAERPKGSFSTLEIQRTEQGDSAMYLCASSVRAGVAYNEQFFGPGTRLTVL.

This clone was seen only a few times. The chain employs TRBV18 and TRBJ2-1; 8 bases are shared with TRBD1. Germline loops: CDR1 KGHSH, CDR2 LQKENI. This CDR3 contains 14 residues. V lost 3 bases to trimming and J lost 6 bases; unmatched junction nucleotides: 4. This chain's CDR3 is CASSPDRVLNEQFF. The DNA for the CDR3 is TGTGCCAGCTCACCGGACAGGGTTCTCAATGAGCAGTTCTTC. Full variable domain (missing parts from reference TRBV18 and TRBJ2-1): NAGVMQNPRHLVRRRGQEARLRCSPMKGHSHVYWYRQLPEEGLKFMVYLQKENIIDESGMPKERFSAEFPKEGPSILRIQQVVRGDSAAYFCASSPDRVLNEQFFGPGTRLTVL.

This clone was found a few times. The chain couples TRBV16 to TRBJ1-5, with D perhaps matching TRBD1 (6 bases). Trimming stripped 7 bases from V and 5 bases from J, with 15 bases between. Germline loops: CDR1 KGHSY, CDR2 FQNENV. CDR3 length equals 14 residues. As DNA, the CDR3 is TGTGCCAGCAACCCACGGGGGGCTCATCAGCCCCAGCATTTT. Amino acid sequence: CASNPRGAHQPQHF.

The V and J genes are TRBV29-1 and TRBJ2-1; 8 bases line up with TRBD1. V was clipped by 3 bases and J by 4 bases; unmatched bases: 5. Germline loops: CDR1 SQVTM, CDR2 ANQGSEA. The CDR3 spans 14 residues. DNA of the CDR3: TGCAGCGTTGACCCAGGGACAGGATACAATGAGCAGTTCTTC. The encoded protein is CSVDPGTGYNEQFF.

In this sample, this clone turned up a few times. This CDR3 is CASRTDREAAFF. The CDR3 DNA reads TGTGCCAGCAGGACGGACAGGGAGGCCGCTTTCTTT. The chain is built from TRBV2 and TRBJ1-1; 8 nucleotides align to TRBD1. The junction had 8 bases not matched to a gene; V was cut back by 6 bases and J by 11 bases. Germline V gives CDR1 SNHLY, CDR2 FYNNEI. This CDR3 has 12 residues. The complete variable domain, with remaining parts taken from reference TRBV2 and TRBJ1-1, reads EPEVTQTPSHQVTQMGQEVILRCVPISNHLYFYWYRQILGQKVEFLVSFYNNEISEKSEIFDDQFSVERPDGSNFTLKIRSTKLEDSAMYFCASRTDREAAFFGQGTRLTVV.

The chain carries TRBV6-1 and TRBJ2-1; the match to TRBD1 covers 7 bases. CDR3 length: 14 amino acids. Trimming cost V 8 bases and J 4 bases; bases outside gene matches: 8. Looked up from germline, CDR1 is MNHNS and CDR2 is SASEGT. As DNA, the CDR3 is TGTGCCAGCGAAAACCCGGGACAGTACAATGAGCAGTTCTTC. Protein sequence: CASENPGQYNEQFF.

For this clone: Other DNA sequences in this sample translate to the same CDR3. The rearrangement links TRBV28 to TRBJ2-1; 11 bases agree with TRBD2. With V trimmed by 6 bases and J by 5 bases, 3 bases remained unmatched. This CDR3 region has 14 residues. Germline V lookup: CDR1 MDHEN, CDR2 SYDVKM. This CDR3 reads CASSRLAGNNEQFF. CDR3 DNA: TGTGCCAGCAGCCGACTAGCGGGGAACAATGAGCAGTTCTTC.

This clone was observed a few times. The J gene is TRBJ2-1, the V gene TRBV28, with 7 positions matching TRBD2. The germline CDR1 and CDR2 sequences are MDHEN and SYDVKM. V dropped 3 bases and J dropped 12; count of bases not matched to a gene: 14. This CDR3 has 15 amino acids. DNA of the CDR3: TGTGCCAGCAGTTTTTCCTCAGCGGGACCCCCTCGGCAGTTCTTC. It translates to CASSFSSAGPPRQFF.

The chain recombines TRBV4-1 with TRBJ2-7; 8 bases line up with TRBD2. The germline V gene has CDR1 MGHRA and CDR2 YSYEKL. This CDR3 contains 16 residues. V lost 6 bases, J lost 5 bases, and 15 bases stayed unmatched. The CDR3 DNA reads TGCGCCAGCAGACCCAGCGGGACTAGGAGTAGGCACGAGCAGTACTTC. Amino acids: CASRPSGTRSRHEQYF.

This chain uses TRBV4-3 with TRBJ2-7, with D tentatively TRBD2 (6 bases). Germline V gene lookup returns CDR1 LGHNA and CDR2 YSLEER. Trimming left V 0 bases short and J 2 bases short, with 20 bases between. CDR3 length: 18 residues. CDR3 protein: CASSQDWSGRTLPYEQYF. The CDR3 region has the DNA TGCGCCAGCAGCCAAGATTGGTCCGGGAGAACCCTCCCCTACGAGCAGTACTTC.

This clone turned up a few times. The chain recombines TRBV5-1 with TRBJ2-3; D ambiguous. The CDR3 is 14 amino acids. V was shortened by 0 bases and J by 2 bases, with 7 bases between the two germline ends. Germline V gives CDR1 SGHRS, CDR2 YFSETQ. As DNA, the CDR3 is TGCGCCAGCAGCTTGGTAGACAACACAGATACGCAGTATTTT. Protein product: CASSLVDNTDTQYF.

This clone has more than one count but fewer than ten. The CDR3 loop is CAIRGTSGSSDTQYF. CDR3 DNA: TGTGCCATAAGAGGGACTAGCGGGAGTAGCGATACGCAGTATTTT. The rearrangement joins TRBV10-3 to TRBJ2-3; TRBD2 agrees at 14 bases. The CDR3 consists of 15 residues. The V gene's germline CDR1 is ENHRY and CDR2 SYGVKD. J was trimmed by 6 bases and V by 9 bases; bases with no gene match: 8.